The TCR beta chain under discussion was sequenced for a study of vaccination and CD4 T cells after COVID-19. For the study at large: Cultures serving as controls received a peptide pool (CEFX or HIV-1 Nef) or no peptide.

The Oncomine TCR Beta short-read assay sequenced DNA from cultured CD4+ T cells. TCRdb recomputed calls from the PCR reads with MiXCR, one row per CDR3 protein. The table records some 8,000 distinct CDR3 sequences, roughly two thirds of them present only once. Concerning this clonotype itself: Its antigen is still unknown.

Specified treatment: roughly 10-day PBMC culture with coronavirus spike peptide pools or control peptides (ViraFEST assay). First, ViraFEST expanded antigen-specific T cells with peptide pools, and next it sequenced the TCRs. Positive tests by PCR, dated March to December 2020, predated US Alpha, Beta and Delta variants. This CDR3 comprises 16 residues. J was trimmed by 7 bases and V by 2 bases; bases with no gene match: 8. CDR1 and CDR2 (germline): SGHAT, FQNNGV. The receptor was isolated from a human donor who had recovered from COVID-19. Source material: CD4+ T cells from blood, cultured in vitro. The gene calls are TRBV11-2 and TRBJ1-6; 7 nucleotides line up with TRBD1. CDR3 region: CASSLMRTQGNSPLHF. CDR3 DNA: TGTGCCAGCAGCTTAATGAGGACACAGGGGAATTCACCCCTCCACTTT. The full variable domain, its missing parts supplied by reference TRBV11-2 and TRBJ1-6, is EAGVAQSPRYKIIEKRQSVAFWCNPISGHATLYWYQQILGQGPKLLIQFQNNGVVDDSQLPKDRFSAERLKGVDSTLKIQPAKLEDSAVYLCASSLMRTQGNSPLHFGNGTRLTVT.